This T cell receptor beta chain emerged from a study of spatial heterogeneity in lung cancer (dated by TCRdb to the late 2010s). A note on the overall study: Beta-chain transcripts were consistently detected in greater numbers than alpha-chain transcripts, which likely reflects a higher abundance of beta-chain transcripts. In the raw uncorrected reads, each unique combination of TCR and UMI appeared more than ten times on average. In non-small cell lung cancer, the study made a quantitative comparison of TCR alpha and beta repertoires among multiple tumor regions, matched nontumor lung and blood. At surgery, both alpha and beta chains were TCR-sequenced in fewer than 250 tumor regions, fewer than 85 matched nontumor lung samples and around 50 PBMC samples. Nonsynonymous mutation counts, determined by whole-exome sequencing of tumor tissue, were related to features of the TCR repertoire. What the work shows at the level of the full study, not this receptor alone: Additional single-cell paired TCR alpha and beta sequencing was considered necessary to confirm, at a functional level, the hypothesis that regional TCRs recognize regional mutations.

Libraries were built with 5' RACE. TCRdb lists the instrument as NextSeq 500. The TCR library protocol attached a unique molecular identifier to each TCR cDNA molecule to allow correction of PCR and sequencing errors. Per the original workflow: Decombinator tools were used for TCR identification, UMI-based error correction and CDR3 extraction. Expanded TCRs were defined as those above a frequency of 2 per 1,000, corresponding to the top 1% of the tumor frequency distribution. Renyi diversity was calculated using the R vegan package after each repertoire was subsampled 100 times to 5,000 TCRs. CDR3 similarity networks were constructed using string-kernel similarity of amino acid triplets, with links drawn between CDR3s whose pairwise similarity was above 0.82. Through fastp at Q25 and MiXCR, TCRdb rebuilt clones from the public reads, retaining in-frame beta chains. Rows merge per CDR3 protein into single entries with the most common DNA and genes. V and J calls and clone size were set by TCRdb, not the authors. A total of several thousand distinct CDR3 sequences appear in this sample, less than 6% of them only once. The ten largest make up around 8% of the sample.

This clonotype was seen only a few times. What antigen it recognizes has not been identified. It has no much larger one-base neighbor in the sample; base qualities were not kept. CDR1 and CDR2 are drawn from the germline V gene: SGHTA, FQGNSA. The CDR3, from cysteine to phenylalanine, totals 15 residues. The kept DNA is CDR3 alone, 45 bases in frame from the first base. Trimming takes 4 bases off V and 4 bases off J; junction bases not matched to a gene: 6. The time point label, as the study defines it: sample taken at primary tumor resection. For TCR sequencing, whole RNA was extracted from tumor and nontumor lung tissue, or from cryopreserved PBMC samples, and no cell sorting was done. The donors were some 72 patients from the lung TRACERx cohort who had early-stage, untreated non-small cell lung cancer. Only patients with enough RNA available from two or more tumor regions were chosen for TCR sequencing. Tumor and adjacent nontumor lung specimens were reviewed by a lung pathologist before selection.

Sequences were derived from normal lung tissue next to the tumor, sampled at surgery. This chain is built from TRBV7-2 and TRBJ2-5; TRBD1 matches 10 bases in the middle. This TCR derives from a female donor with early-stage non-small cell lung cancer. The CDR3 corresponds to CASSSTGGGLETQYF. The DNA is TGTGCCAGCAGCTCGACAGGGGGCGGTTTAGAGACCCAGTACTTC.